Shown below are 21 T cell receptor beta chains from a single sample sequenced in a study of T cells in Graves' hyperthyroidism and ophthalmopathy. Template material for amplifying TCR beta CDR3 regions consisted of RNA transcripts. With the HTBI primer set, the TCR CDR3 went through a first round of RT-PCR. TCRdb re-derived calls from the multiplex PCR reads in MiXCR, one entry per CDR3 protein. Of a few hundred thousand distinct CDR3 sequences listed, around 14% were seen once; the top ten hold roughly 6.6%. Sequencing was done on a sample of blood. Every receptor here comes from a young woman with Graves' hyperthyroidism.

The CDR3 DNA sequence: TGCAGTGCTACGGCTAGCCCCGAATACGAGCAGTACTTC. This codes for CSATASPEYEQYF. The rearrangement uses TRBV20-1 and TRBJ2-7; D perhaps matches TRBD2 (5 bases). Deletions cut 4 bases from V and 4 bases from J, with 14 bases between. Germline lookup yields CDR1 DFQATT and CDR2 SNEGSKA (reference sequence). There are 13 residues in the CDR3.

This clonotype was detected only a few times. The gene calls are TRBV6-4 and TRBJ2-1; 7 bases agree with TRBD2. The V segment lost 5 bases and the J segment 7 bases; nucleotides outside the gene matches: 8. CDR1 and CDR2 from the germline V gene are MRHNA and SNTAGT. The CDR3 sequence is 14 residues long. CDR3 loop: CASSSGVEGNEQFF. In DNA, the CDR3 is TGTGCCAGCAGTAGCGGGGTGGAGGGAAATGAGCAGTTCTTC.

With regard to this clonotype: A single base separates this from a much larger clone, so it may be a read error. The chain employs TRBV12-3 or TRBV12-4 and TRBJ1-3, with no clear D. There are 11 residues in the CDR3. The CDR3: CASSSVNTIYF. CDR3 in DNA: TGTGCCAGCAGTTCTGTAAACACCATATATTTT.

The table lists this clonotype with many counts. The chain links TRBV28 to TRBJ1-5; D remains unclear. CDR1 is MDHEN and CDR2 is SYDVKM in the germline V gene. V was shortened by 5 bases and J by 2 bases, with 7 bases between the two germline ends. The CDR3 is 13 amino acids. Here the CDR3 DNA reads TGTGCCAGCAGTGTGAGAGGCAATCAGCCCCAGCATTTT. Its translation: CASSVRGNQPQHF.

This clonotype was counted many times. The rearrangement links TRBV5-5 to TRBJ2-1, with 7 bases that match TRBD1. V shed 0 bases, J shed 4 bases, and the junction held 4 bases outside the gene matches. The CDR3 totals 15 residues. The germline gives CDR1 SGHKS, CDR2 YYEKEE (reference sequence). This chain's CDR3 is CASSLGTGLYNEQFF. DNA for the CDR3: TGTGCCAGCAGCTTGGGGACAGGACTTTACAATGAGCAGTTCTTC.

In this sample, this clonotype turned up a few times. V and J are TRBV6-2 or TRBV6-3 and TRBJ1-1; no clear D gene. Trimming cost V 10 bases and J 5 bases, with 11 bases left between them. This CDR3 has 11 residues. CDR1 is MNHEY and CDR2 is SVGEGT in the germline V gene. The CDR3 reads CATQRATEAFF. In DNA, the CDR3 is TGTGCCACTCAGCGGGCTACTGAAGCTTTCTTT.

The rearrangement uses TRBV9 and TRBJ1-1; a possible D gene is TRBD1 (6 bases). Trimming shortened V by 0 bases and J by 3 bases, and 18 bases separated the two germline ends. The CDR3 totals 17 residues. Germline loops: CDR1 SGDLS, CDR2 YYNGEE. The chain's CDR3 is CASSVAVQGTGDTEAFF. The CDR3 DNA is TGTGCCAGCAGCGTAGCAGTCCAGGGGACTGGGGACACTGAAGCTTTCTTT.

On this clonotype: This clone may be a read error of a much larger clone one base away. The chain joins TRBV7-3 to TRBJ2-7, with D perhaps matching TRBD1 (5 bases). The CDR3 loop spans 14 amino acids. V dropped 0 bases and J dropped 5 bases, with 11 bases sitting between them. Looked up from germline, CDR1 is SGHTA and CDR2 is FQGTGA. Here the CDR3 reads CASSLTQGNDEQYF. CDR3 DNA sequence: TGTGCCAGCAGCTTAACGCAGGGAAACGACGAGCAGTACTTC. The variable domain in full, with the rest retrieved from reference TRBV7-3 and TRBJ2-7, is GAGVSQTPSNKVTEKGKYVELRCDPISGHTALYWYRQSLGQGPEFLIYFQGTGAADDSGLPNDRFFAVRPEGSVSTLKIQRTERGDSAVYLCASSLTQGNDEQYFGPGTRLTVT.

This clonotype was recorded at least ten times. This chain connects TRBV18 to TRBJ2-5; TRBD2 matches at 7 bases. CDR1 and CDR2 from the germline V gene are KGHSH and LQKENI. The ends lost 3 bases at V and 3 bases at J; junction bases unmatched: 7. The CDR3 is made up of 15 amino acids. The CDR3 here is CASSPLADGKETQYF. The CDR3 bases are TGTGCCAGCTCACCCCTAGCGGACGGAAAAGAGACCCAGTACTTC.

This clonotype was observed many times. The V gene is TRBV3-1, the J gene TRBJ2-3; 7 bases fit TRBD2. Germline trimming cut 4 bases from V and 4 bases from J; bases unmatched to any gene: 5. The CDR3 totals 14 residues. Per the germline V gene, CDR1 is LGHDT and CDR2 is YNNKEL (reference sequence). The CDR3 sequence: CASSLQLASDTQYF. CDR3 sequence (DNA): TGTGCCAGCAGCCTCCAACTAGCGTCAGATACGCAGTATTTT.

This clonotype was found many times. The J gene is TRBJ2-7, the V gene TRBV20-1; D possibly matches TRBD1 or TRBD2 (5 bases each). Looked up from germline, CDR1 is DFQATT and CDR2 is SNEGSKA (reference sequence). Trimming cost V 1 base and J 3 bases, with 10 bases left between them. This CDR3 is 13 amino acids long. The CDR3 is CSARGGQGYEQYF. The CDR3, as DNA: TGCAGTGCTAGAGGAGGGCAGGGCTACGAGCAGTACTTC.

This clonotype has a count of ten or more. The chain recombines TRBV5-1 with TRBJ2-3, with D perhaps TRBD2 (7 bases). Trimming removed 6 bases from V and 5 bases from J, with 19 bases in between. Per germline, CDR1 SGHRS and CDR2 YFSETQ. CDR3 length: 15 amino acids. The CDR3 sequence: CASNEGEGRRDTQYF. The CDR3 DNA reads TGCGCCAGCAACGAGGGGGAGGGGAGGCGAGATACGCAGTATTTT.

J is TRBJ2-6 and V is TRBV7-3; 9 nucleotides align to TRBD1. The V and J ends lost 5 bases and 0 bases, in that order; junction bases with no gene match: 8. The CDR3 sequence is 18 residues long. Germline CDR1 and CDR2: SGHTA and FQGTGA. CDR3 DNA: TGTGCCAGCAGCCAAACCGGGACAGGGATCTCTGGGGCCAACGTCCTGACTTTC. Translation: CASSQTGTGISGANVLTF.

This clonotype was observed many times. This rearrangement joins TRBV11-2 to TRBJ2-4, with D maybe TRBD1 (5 bases). Trimming cost V 0 bases and J 0 bases, with 21 bases left between them. CDR3 length: 20 amino acids. Germline CDR1 reads SGHAT; CDR2 reads FQNNGV. The CDR3, as DNA: TGTGCCAGCAGCTTAGACTCAACTATGGTGAACAGGCTAGCCAAAAACATTCAGTACTTC. This sequence encodes CASSLDSTMVNRLAKNIQYF.

This clonotype has ten or more counts. The rearrangement links TRBV2 to TRBJ2-1, with D possibly matching TRBD2 (5 bases). Germline V gene sequence: CDR1 SNHLY, CDR2 FYNNEI. V gave up 4 bases and J gave up 9 bases, with 10 bases separating them. The CDR3 sequence is 12 residues long. CDR3 nucleotides: TGTGCCAGCAGTGGCTCGGGGAGTGAGCAGTTCTTC. Translating it yields CASSGSGSEQFF. Supplemented by reference TRBV2 and TRBJ2-1, the full variable domain reads EPEVTQTPSHQVTQMGQEVILRCVPISNHLYFYWYRQILGQKVEFLVSFYNNEISEKSEIFDDQFSVERPDGSNFTLKIRSTKLEDSAMYFCASSGSGSEQFFGPGTRLTVL.

This clonotype was seen more than once but under ten times. The J gene is TRBJ1-2, the V gene TRBV7-9; the D is unclear. The V and J ends lost 1 base and 4 bases respectively, with 13 bases between them. Looked up from germline, CDR1 is SEHNR and CDR2 is FQNEAQ (reference sequence). The CDR3 runs 15 residues. The CDR3 DNA sequence: TGTGCCAGCAGCTTAGATGACGGAAGAATCTATGGCTACACCTTC. Amino acid sequence: CASSLDDGRIYGYTF.

This clonotype was counted at least ten times. J is TRBJ1-5 and V is TRBV18; perhaps TRBD1 as D (5 bases). Germline values: CDR1 KGHSH, CDR2 LQKENI. The CDR3 contains 14 residues. The V end was cut by 2 bases, the J end by 6 bases, with 11 bases between. CDR3 nucleotide sequence: TGTGCCAGCTCACCAAACGCAGGGACTCAGCCCCAGCATTTT. It is translated as CASSPNAGTQPQHF.

This clonotype has a handful of counts. The rearrangement uses TRBV29-1 and TRBJ2-4, with D possibly being TRBD1 (5 bases). Trimming removed 7 bases at V and 9 bases at J, with 19 bases between. There are 13 residues in the CDR3. Germline-derived CDR1 and CDR2 are SQVTM and ANQGSEA. The CDR3 region is CSGIHQGEFIQYF. The CDR3 coding sequence is TGCAGCGGTATTCACCAGGGCGAGTTCATTCAGTACTTC. The whole variable domain, remainder taken from reference TRBV29-1 and TRBJ2-4, is SAVISQKPSRDICQRGTSLTIQCQVDSQVTMMFWYRQQPGQSLTLIATANQGSEATYESGFVIDKFPISRPNLTFSTLTVSNMSPEDSSIYLCSGIHQGEFIQYFGAGTRLSVL.

This clonotype showed up just a few times. The chain recombines TRBV30 with TRBJ2-3, with 7 nucleotides matching TRBD2. This CDR3 has 18 amino acids. V shed 0 bases, J shed 6 bases, and the junction held 18 bases outside the gene matches. Germline V gives CDR1 GTSNPN, CDR2 SVGIG (reference sequence). In DNA form, the CDR3 reads TGTGCCTGGAGTGTACGTCATCTGGGACTATCATCGTCGGATACGCAGTATTTT. Residues: CAWSVRHLGLSSSDTQYF.

In this sample, this clonotype turned up many times. This chain joins TRBV7-6 and TRBJ2-1, with D perhaps TRBD2 (6 bases). Germline loops: CDR1 SGHVS, CDR2 FNYEAQ. V was pared by 2 bases and J by 5 bases, with 10 bases between. The CDR3 length is 14 residues. The CDR3 protein is CASSLMGGHNEQFF. The CDR3 DNA sequence: TGTGCCAGCAGCTTAATGGGAGGTCACAATGAGCAGTTCTTC.

This clonotype was detected many times. V and J are TRBV2 and TRBJ2-7; D not resolved. The CDR3 sequence is 13 residues long. V lost 4 bases and J 3 bases, leaving 10 bases between the germline ends. CDR1 and CDR2 (germline): SNHLY, FYNNEI. CDR3 residues: CASSGHPNYEQYF. CDR3 bases: TGTGCCAGCAGTGGGCACCCGAACTACGAGCAGTACTTC.